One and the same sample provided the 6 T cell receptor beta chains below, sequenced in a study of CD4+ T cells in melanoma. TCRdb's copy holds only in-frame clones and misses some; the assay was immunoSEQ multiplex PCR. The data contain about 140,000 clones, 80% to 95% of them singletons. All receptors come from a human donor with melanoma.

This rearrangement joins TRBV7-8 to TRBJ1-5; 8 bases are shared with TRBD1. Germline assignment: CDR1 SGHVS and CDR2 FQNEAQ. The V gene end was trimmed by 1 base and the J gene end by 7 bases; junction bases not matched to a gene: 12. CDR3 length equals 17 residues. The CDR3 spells CASSLVFRTGSRQPQHF. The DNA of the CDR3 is TGTGCCAGCAGCTTAGTTTTTAGGACAGGGTCAAGGCAGCCCCAGCATTTT.

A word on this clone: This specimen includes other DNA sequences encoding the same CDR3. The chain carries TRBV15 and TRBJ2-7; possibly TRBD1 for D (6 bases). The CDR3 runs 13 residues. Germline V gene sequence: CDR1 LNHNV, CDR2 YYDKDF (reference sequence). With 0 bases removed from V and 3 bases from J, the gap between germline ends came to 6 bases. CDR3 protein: CATSRDRGYEQYF. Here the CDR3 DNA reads TGTGCCACCAGCAGAGACAGGGGCTACGAGCAGTACTTC.

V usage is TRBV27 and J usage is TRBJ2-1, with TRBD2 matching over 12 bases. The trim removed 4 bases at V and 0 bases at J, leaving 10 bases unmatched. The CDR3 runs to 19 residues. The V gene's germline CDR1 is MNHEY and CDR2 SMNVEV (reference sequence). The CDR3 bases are TGTGCCAGCAGTTGGTCGGGTCTAGCGGGGGGGAGCTCCTACAATGAGCAGTTCTTC. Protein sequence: CASSWSGLAGGSSYNEQFF.

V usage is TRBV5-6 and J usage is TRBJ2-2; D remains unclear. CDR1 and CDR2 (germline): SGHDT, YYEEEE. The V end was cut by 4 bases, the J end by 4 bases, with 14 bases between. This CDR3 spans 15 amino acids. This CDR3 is CASSAGPRSTGELFF. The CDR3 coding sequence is TGTGCCAGCAGCGCCGGACCGAGAAGCACCGGGGAGCTGTTTTTT.

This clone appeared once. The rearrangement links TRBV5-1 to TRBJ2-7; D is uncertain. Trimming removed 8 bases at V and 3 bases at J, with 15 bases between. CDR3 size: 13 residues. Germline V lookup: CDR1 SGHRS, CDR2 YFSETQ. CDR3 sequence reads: CASLMRLGYEQYF. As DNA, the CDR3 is TGCGCCAGTTTAATGCGCCTTGGCTACGAGCAGTACTTC.

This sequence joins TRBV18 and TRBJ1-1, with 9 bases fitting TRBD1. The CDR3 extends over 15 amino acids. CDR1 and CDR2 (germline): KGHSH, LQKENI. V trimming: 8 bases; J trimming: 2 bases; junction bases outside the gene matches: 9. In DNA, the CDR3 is TGTGCCAGCGGCGCCAGACAGGGGGGAAACACTGAAGCTTTCTTT. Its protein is CASGARQGGNTEAFF. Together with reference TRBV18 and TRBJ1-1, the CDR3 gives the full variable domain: NAGVMQNPRHLVRRRGQEARLRCSPMKGHSHVYWYRQLPEEGLKFMVYLQKENIIDESGMPKERFSAEFPKEGPSILRIQQVVRGDSAAYFCASGARQGGNTEAFFGQGTRLTVV.